This T cell receptor (beta chain) emerged from a study of T cells in localized non-small cell lung cancer. The assay was immunoSEQ multiplex PCR, and TCRdb's table has in-frame clones only and misses some. The data hold around 29,000 clones, with 88% observed a single time. The CDR3 is 16 residues long. Germline CDR1 is MDHEN and CDR2 is SYDVKM. Trimming left V 3 bases short and J 1 base short, with 13 bases between. The table lists this clone with a count of one. The clonotype comes from a female donor at least 60 years old with stage III squamous cell lung carcinoma. Source: peripheral blood, taken before any cancer treatment. This sequence joins TRBV28 and TRBJ2-1; D is undetermined. The CDR3 region has the DNA TGTGCCAGCAGTTTTTCCCCGAAGGGTTCCTACAATGAGCAGTTCTTC. This codes for CASSFSPKGSYNEQFF.